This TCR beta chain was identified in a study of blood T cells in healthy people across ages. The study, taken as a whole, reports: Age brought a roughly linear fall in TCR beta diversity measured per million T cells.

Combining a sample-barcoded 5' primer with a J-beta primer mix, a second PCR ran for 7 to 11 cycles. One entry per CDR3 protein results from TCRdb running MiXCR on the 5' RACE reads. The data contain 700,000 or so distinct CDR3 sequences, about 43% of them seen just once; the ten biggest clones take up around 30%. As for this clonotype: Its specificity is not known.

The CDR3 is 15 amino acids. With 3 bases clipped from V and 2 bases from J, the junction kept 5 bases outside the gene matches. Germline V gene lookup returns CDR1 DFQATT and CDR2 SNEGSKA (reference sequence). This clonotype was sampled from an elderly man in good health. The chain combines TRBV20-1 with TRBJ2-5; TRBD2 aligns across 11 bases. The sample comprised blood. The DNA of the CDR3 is TGCAGTGCTAGGACCGGGACTAGCGGTCAAGAGACCCAGTACTTC. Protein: CSARTGTSGQETQYF.